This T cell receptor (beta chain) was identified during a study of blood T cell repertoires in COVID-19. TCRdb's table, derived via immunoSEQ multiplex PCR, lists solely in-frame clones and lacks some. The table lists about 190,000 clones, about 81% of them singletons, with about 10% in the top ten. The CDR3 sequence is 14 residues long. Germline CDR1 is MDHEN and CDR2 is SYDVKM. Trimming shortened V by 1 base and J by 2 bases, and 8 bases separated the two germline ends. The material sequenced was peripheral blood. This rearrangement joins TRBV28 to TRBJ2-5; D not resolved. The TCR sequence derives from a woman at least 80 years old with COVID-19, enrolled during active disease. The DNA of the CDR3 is TGTGCCAGCAGTTTATCAGACTTTCAAGAGACCCAGTACTTC. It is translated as CASSLSDFQETQYF.